The clone carrying this T cell receptor (beta chain) was counted a few times. Its antigen is unknown. The V gene end was trimmed by 0 bases and the J gene end by 2 bases; junction bases not matched to a gene: 7. Germline V gene lookup returns CDR1 MGHRA and CDR2 YSYEKL. The CDR3 covers 17 residues. The sample is drawn from a study of T-cell reconstitution after alpha-beta-depleted transplantation in children. Unique molecular identifiers were incorporated into the prepared TCRbeta library. MiXCR was run by TCRdb on the PCR reads, yielding one entry per CDR3 protein. Here the sample spans 500,000 to 600,000 distinct CDR3 sequences, roughly 27% being singletons. Findings and caveats of the study: Reportedly, roughly two months post-transplant, alpha-beta T cells arose from several hundred expanded graft clones. Newly produced T cells mostly provided counts and TCRbeta diversity after one year, as hyperexpanded clones declined. High day-60 TCRbeta diversity in some patients came from surviving recipient T cells and thymic progenitors.

The TCR comes from a boy under three years old with Wiskott-Aldrich syndrome, due to receive a stem cell transplant. The chain uses TRBV4-1 and TRBJ2-1; 7 bases map to TRBD2. Material: PBMCs, obtained before TCRalphabeta/CD19-depleted stem cell transplant. The CDR3 reads CASSQDAASGAYNEQFF. In DNA form, the CDR3 reads TGCGCCAGCAGCCAAGACGCGGCTAGCGGAGCCTACAATGAGCAGTTCTTC.